A selection of T cell receptor beta chains follows, all from one sample in a study of long-term antiretroviral therapy in people with HIV. This table comes from immunoSEQ multiplex PCR, and its TCRdb copy is limited to in-frame clones, with some not included. The sample shows around 20,000 clones, 76% of them seen only once. This specimen consisted of unsorted PBMCs, obtained 0.5 years before starting antiretroviral therapy. These receptors were taken from a woman in her forties or fifties with HIV. CDR3s include the opening cysteine and the closing phenylalanine or tryptophan. The order of the fields is D gene, J gene, V gene, clone size, CDR3 DNA, CDR3 protein. D genes are given only for firm matches. Part of the rows lack a size; the others show once, few, many or a class for expanded clones.

TRBD2,TRBJ2-2,TRBV7-9,few,TGTGCCAGCAACGATAGCCCGGGACTAGCAAACACCGGGGAGCTGTTTTTT,CASNDSPGLANTGELFF
-,TRBJ2-1,TRBV5-8,-,TGTGCCAGCAGCTTGGAAGGAGGGGGCTATGAGCAGTTCTTC,CASSLEGGGYEQFF
-,TRBJ2-3,TRBV7-3,-,TGTGCCAGCAGCTTACATCCGCCCAGTACGCAGTATTTT,CASSLHPPSTQYF
-,TRBJ1-2,TRBV29-1,once,TGCAGCGGACGGGACAATAACTATGGCTACACCTTC,CSGRDNNYGYTF
-,TRBJ1-2,TRBV29-1,once,TGCAGCGTTGAAGATTCTGGCAGCTACTATGGCTACACCTTC,CSVEDSGSYYGYTF
-,TRBJ2-2,TRBV27,-,TGTGCCAGCGGATTTACGGGAGGGGAGCTGTTTTTT,CASGFTGGELFF
-,TRBJ2-3,TRBV5-1,-,TGCGCCAGCTCCGAGGAGAGCCCTCCAGATACGCAGTATTTT,CASSEESPPDTQYF
TRBD2,TRBJ2-1,TRBV13,-,TGTGCCAGCAGCCCCAGCGGGGGGATAGATGAGCAGTTCTTC,CASSPSGGIDEQFF
TRBD2,TRBJ2-3,TRBV2,-,TGTGCCGGCGCCGGGACTAGCGGCGGAATCATTGATACGCAGTATTTT,CAGAGTSGGIIDTQYF
-,TRBJ2-5,TRBV14,once,TGTGCCAGCAGCCAAGACGCTGGCGGGGGCCCCCAAGAGACCCAGTACTTC,CASSQDAGGGPQETQYF
-,TRBJ1-5,TRBV9,-,TGTGCCAGCCCAGGTAGGGAGGCTAGCAATCAGCCCCAGCATTTT,CASPGREASNQPQHF
-,TRBJ1-5,TRBV19,-,TGTGCCAGTAGTAATGGGGTGGTGGGTCAGCCCCAGCATTTT,CASSNGVVGQPQHF
-,TRBJ2-1,TRBV7-3,few,TGTGCCAGCAGCTTACCTGCCCACAACAATGAGCAGTTCTTC,CASSLPAHNNEQFF
-,TRBJ2-5,TRBV18,-,TGTGCCAGCTCACCGTATGCGGGGTTGGAGACCCAGTACTTC,CASSPYAGLETQYF
-,TRBJ1-2,TRBV7-2,-,TGTGCCAGCAGCCCCGGACGGACTGCTAACTATGGCTACACCTTC,CASSPGRTANYGYTF
TRBD1,TRBJ1-5,TRBV19,-,TGTGCCAGTACCATAGGGGGCATTTACAATCAGCCCCAGCATTTT,CASTIGGIYNQPQHF
TRBD1,TRBJ1-6,TRBV7-2,-,TGTGCCAGCAGCCCCCGAGGGGGCTATTCACCCCTCCACTTT,CASSPRGGYSPLHF
TRBD2,TRBJ2-1,TRBV18,-,TGTGCCAGCCGTCGACTAGCGGATAATGAGCAGTTCTTC,CASRRLADNEQFF
-,TRBJ1-4,TRBV18,few,TGTGCCAGCTCACCTCAGGGAAGAGCAAATGAAAAACTGTTTTTT,CASSPQGRANEKLFF
TRBD1,TRBJ2-7,TRBV28,-,TGTGCCATTGGGACAGGTGATTACGAGCAGTACTTC,CAIGTGDYEQYF